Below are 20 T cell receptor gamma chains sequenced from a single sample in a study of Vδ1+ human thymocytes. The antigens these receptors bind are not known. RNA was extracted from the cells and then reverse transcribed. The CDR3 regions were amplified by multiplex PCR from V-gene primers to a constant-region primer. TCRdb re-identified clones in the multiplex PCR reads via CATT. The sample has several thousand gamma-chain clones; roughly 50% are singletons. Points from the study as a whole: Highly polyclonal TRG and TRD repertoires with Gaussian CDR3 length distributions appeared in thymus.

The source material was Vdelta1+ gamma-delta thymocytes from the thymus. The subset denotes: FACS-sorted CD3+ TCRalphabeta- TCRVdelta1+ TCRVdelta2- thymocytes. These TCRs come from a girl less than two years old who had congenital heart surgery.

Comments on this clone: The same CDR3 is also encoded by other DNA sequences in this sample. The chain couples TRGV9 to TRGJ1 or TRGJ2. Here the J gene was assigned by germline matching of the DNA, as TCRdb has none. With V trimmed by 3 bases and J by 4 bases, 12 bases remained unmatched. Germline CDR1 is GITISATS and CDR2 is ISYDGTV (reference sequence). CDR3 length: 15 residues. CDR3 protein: CALWEPRQGYYKKLF. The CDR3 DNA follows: TGTGCCTTGTGGGAGCCCAGACAGGGGTATTATAAGAAACTCTTT.

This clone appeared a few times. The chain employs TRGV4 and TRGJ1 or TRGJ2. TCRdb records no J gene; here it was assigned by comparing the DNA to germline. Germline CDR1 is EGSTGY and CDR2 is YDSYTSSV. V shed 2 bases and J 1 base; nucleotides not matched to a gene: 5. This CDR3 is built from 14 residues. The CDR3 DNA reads TGTGCCACCTGGGATGTGGGCAATTATTATAAGAAACTCTTT. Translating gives CATWDVGNYYKKLF.

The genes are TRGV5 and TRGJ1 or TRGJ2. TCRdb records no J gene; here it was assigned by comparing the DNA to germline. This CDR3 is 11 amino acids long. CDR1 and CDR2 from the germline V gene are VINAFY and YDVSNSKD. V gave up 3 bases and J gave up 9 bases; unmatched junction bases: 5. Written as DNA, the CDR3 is TGTGCCACCTGGGACGTGGGTAAGAAACTCTTT. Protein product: CATWDVGKKLF.

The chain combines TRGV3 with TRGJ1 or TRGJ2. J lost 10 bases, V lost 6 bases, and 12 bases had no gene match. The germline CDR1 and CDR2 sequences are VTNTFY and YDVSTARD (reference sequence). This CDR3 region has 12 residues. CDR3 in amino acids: CATWLHAPKKLF. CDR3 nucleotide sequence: TGTGCCACCTGGCTACACGCCCCAAAGAAACTCTTT.

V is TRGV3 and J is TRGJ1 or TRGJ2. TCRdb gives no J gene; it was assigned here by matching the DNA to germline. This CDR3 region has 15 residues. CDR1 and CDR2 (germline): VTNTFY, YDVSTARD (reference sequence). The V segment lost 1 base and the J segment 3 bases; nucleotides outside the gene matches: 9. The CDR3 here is CATWDSPPPYYKKLF. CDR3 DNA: TGTGCCACCTGGGACAGCCCACCCCCTTATTATAAGAAACTCTTT.

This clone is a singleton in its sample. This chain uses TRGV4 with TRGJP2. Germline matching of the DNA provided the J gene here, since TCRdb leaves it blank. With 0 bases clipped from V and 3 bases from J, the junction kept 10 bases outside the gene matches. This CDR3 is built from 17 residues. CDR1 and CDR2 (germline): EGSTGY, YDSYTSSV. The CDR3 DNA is TGTGCCACCTGGGATGGGTCCTCCATGGGTAGTGATTGGATCAAGACGTTT. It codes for CATWDGSSMGSDWIKTF.

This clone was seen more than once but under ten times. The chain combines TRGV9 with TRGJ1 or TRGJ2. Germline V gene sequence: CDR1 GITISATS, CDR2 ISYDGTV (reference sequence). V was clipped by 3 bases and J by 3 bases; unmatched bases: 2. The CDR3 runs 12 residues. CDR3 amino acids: CALWEPYYKKLF. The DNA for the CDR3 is TGTGCCTTGTGGGAGCCTTATTATAAGAAACTCTTT.

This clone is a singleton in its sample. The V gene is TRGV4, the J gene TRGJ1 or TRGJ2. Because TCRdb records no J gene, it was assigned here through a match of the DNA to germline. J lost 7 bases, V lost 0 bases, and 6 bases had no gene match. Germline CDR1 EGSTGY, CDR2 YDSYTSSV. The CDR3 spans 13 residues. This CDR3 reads CATWDGRFYKKLF. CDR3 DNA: TGTGCCACCTGGGATGGGCGATTCTATAAGAAACTCTTT.

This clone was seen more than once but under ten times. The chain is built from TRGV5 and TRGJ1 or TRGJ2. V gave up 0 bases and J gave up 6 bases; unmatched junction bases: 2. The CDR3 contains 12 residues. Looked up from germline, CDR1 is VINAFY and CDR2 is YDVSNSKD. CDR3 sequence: CATWDRPYKKLF. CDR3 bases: TGTGCCACCTGGGACAGGCCTTATAAGAAACTCTTT.

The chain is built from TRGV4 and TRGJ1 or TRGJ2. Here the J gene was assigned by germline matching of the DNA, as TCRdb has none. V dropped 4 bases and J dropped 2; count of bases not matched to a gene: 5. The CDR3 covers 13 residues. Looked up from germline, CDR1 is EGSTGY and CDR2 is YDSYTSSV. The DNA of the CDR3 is TGTGCCACCTGGGAGGCCCATTATTATAAGAAACTCTTT. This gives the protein CATWEAHYYKKLF.

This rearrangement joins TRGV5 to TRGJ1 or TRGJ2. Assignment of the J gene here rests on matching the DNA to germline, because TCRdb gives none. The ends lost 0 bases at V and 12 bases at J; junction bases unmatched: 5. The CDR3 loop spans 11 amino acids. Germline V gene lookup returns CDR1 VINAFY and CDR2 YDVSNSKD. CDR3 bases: TGTGCCACCTGGGACAGGCAAGGGAAACTCTTT. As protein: CATWDRQGKLF.

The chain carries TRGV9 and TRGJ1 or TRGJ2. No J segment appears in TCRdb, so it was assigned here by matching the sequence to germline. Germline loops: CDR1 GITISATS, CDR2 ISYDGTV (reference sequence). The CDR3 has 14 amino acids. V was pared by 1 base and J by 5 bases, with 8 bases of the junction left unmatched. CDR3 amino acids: CALWEVGRNYKKLF. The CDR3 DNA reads TGTGCCTTGTGGGAGGTCGGACGGAATTATAAGAAACTCTTT.

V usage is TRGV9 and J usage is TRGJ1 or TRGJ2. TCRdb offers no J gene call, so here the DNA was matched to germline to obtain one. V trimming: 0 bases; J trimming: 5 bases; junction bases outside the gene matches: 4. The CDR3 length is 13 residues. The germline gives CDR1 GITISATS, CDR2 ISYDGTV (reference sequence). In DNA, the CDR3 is TGTGCCTTGTGGGAGGTGACTGATTATAAGAAACTCTTT. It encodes CALWEVTDYKKLF.

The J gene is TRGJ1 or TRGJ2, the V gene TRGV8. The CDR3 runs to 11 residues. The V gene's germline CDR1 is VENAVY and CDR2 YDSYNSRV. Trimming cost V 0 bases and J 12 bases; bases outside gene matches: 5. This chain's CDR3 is CATWDRSGKLF. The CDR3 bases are TGTGCCACCTGGGATAGGTCGGGGAAACTCTTT.

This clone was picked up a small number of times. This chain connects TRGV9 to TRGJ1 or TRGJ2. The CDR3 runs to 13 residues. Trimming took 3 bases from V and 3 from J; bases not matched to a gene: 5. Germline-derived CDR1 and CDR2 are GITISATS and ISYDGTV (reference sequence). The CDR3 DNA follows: TGTGCCTTGTGGGAGTCCCGTTATTATAAGAAACTCTTT. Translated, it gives CALWESRYYKKLF.

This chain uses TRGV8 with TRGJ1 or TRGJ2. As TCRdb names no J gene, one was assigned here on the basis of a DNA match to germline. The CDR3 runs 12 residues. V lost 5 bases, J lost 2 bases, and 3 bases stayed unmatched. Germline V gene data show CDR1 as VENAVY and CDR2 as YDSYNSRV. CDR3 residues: CATWVDYYKKLF. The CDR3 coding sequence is TGTGCCACCTGGGTCGATTATTATAAGAAACTCTTT.

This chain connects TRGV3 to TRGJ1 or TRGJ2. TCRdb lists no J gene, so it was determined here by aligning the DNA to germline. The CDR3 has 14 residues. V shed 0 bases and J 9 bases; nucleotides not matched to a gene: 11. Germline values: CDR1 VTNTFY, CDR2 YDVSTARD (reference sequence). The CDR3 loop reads CATWDRPPPPKKLF. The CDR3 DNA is TGTGCCACCTGGGACAGGCCGCCCCCTCCTAAGAAACTCTTT.

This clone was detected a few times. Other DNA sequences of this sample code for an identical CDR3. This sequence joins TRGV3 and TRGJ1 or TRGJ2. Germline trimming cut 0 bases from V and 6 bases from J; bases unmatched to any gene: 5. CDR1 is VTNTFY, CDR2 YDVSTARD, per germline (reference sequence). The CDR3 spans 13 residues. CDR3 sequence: CATWDRPGYKKLF. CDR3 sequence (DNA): TGTGCCACCTGGGACAGGCCTGGTTATAAGAAACTCTTT.

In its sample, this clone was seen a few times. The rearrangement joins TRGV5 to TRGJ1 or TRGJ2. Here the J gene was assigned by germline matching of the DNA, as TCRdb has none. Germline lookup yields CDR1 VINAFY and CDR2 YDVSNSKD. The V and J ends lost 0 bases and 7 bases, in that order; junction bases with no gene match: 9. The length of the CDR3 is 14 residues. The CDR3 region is CATWDRLGLYKKLF. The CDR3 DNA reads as TGTGCCACCTGGGACAGGCTGGGGCTCTATAAGAAACTCTTT.

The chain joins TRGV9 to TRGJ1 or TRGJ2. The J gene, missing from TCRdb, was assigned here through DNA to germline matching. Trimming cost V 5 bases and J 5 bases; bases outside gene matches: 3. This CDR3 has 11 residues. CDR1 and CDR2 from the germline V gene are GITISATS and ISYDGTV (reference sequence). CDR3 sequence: CALWGHYKKLF. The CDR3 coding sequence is TGTGCCTTGTGGGGGCATTATAAGAAACTCTTT.